This TCR beta chain appears in the sequencing data of a study of shared clonotypes between healthy human individuals (TCRdb year 2020). In terms of the full investigation: The cohort comprised two women and three men aged 18 to 49 years. Between about 0.94 and 8.9 billion PBMCs per donor were obtained by leukapheresis. Different laboratories and diverse techniques were used to prepare libraries and sequence TCR repertoires, to increase sequencing depth and limit assay-specific biases. For each donor, CD4 naive and CD4 memory were each given three plates, CD8 naive was given two plates, and CD8 memory was given one plate. The study deeply sequenced blood TCR repertoires of five healthy adults to estimate repertoire size and the extent of clonotype sharing between individuals. Broad study findings and their caveats: Because the study included only a small number of donors, the genetic and exposure-history diversity represented was limited. Across several donors, around 5% of naive CD4, roughly 3.5% of naive CD8, 2.3% of memory CD4, and 0.4% of memory CD8 clonotypes were shared. Pairwise subsampling led to the expectation that sequencing depth would affect the degree of clonotype sharing among donors. Only blood was sampled, and tissue TCR repertoires likely differ from those in blood. Incomplete sequencing was indicated by rarefaction of sorted-subset datasets, despite the large sequencing depth. Compared with non-shared clonotypes, clonotypes shared by all four sorted-subset donors had higher generation probabilities. Estimated clonotype richness was generally larger for naive than for memory subsets.

V lost 0 bases and J lost 7 bases; the stretch between them is 9 bases long. From the cysteine through the phenylalanine, the CDR3 covers 13 amino acids. Of the read, only the CDR3 DNA is kept; its 39 bases are in frame from base 1. Per the germline V gene (reference sequence), SEHNR is the CDR1 and FQNEAQ is the CDR2. Using the deep immunoSEQ assay, multiplex PCR amplified TCR CDR3 regions from genomic DNA. Extracted genomic DNA from each cell subset was distributed evenly across all wells of several immunoSEQ 96-well plates, and each plate was treated as a replicate. For sorted subsets, roughly 200 ng of genomic DNA, equivalent to some 33,000 T cell genomes, went into each replicate PCR. Purified libraries were measured with a Qubit 3.0 fluorometer, size-checked on a Bioanalyzer 2100, and measured again with the KAPA Library Quantification kit. Every immunoSEQ 96-well plate was sequenced on a separate single-read 150-cycle Illumina NextSeq 550 flow cell. Regarding the original processing steps: The immunoSEQ output contained only junctional sequences without quality scores, so filtering could not match that applied to full-length reads. Sequences were annotated with PyIR, a Python wrapper for IgBLAST v1.9, using IMGT germline references to assign V/J genes and CDR3. Reads were removed for weak V/J assignments (E-value above 1e-6), missing CDR3, stop codons, out-of-frame junctions, or ambiguous translated residues. V3J clonotypes were defined as sequences sharing an identical inferred V gene, J gene, and CDR3 amino acid sequence. Percentage overlap between repertoires was computed as shared unique clonotypes divided by the size of the smaller repertoire. Richness of each repertoire was evaluated using RTK rarefaction, the Chao1 estimator, and Recon v2.1 estimates of unobserved clonotypes. For all TCRbeta clonotypes obtained by the gDNA method from a few donors, generation probabilities were computed with OLGA. Entries here come from immuneACCESS through TCRdb and include only in-frame sequences with V and J called. Some clones fail to appear in such tables; in the studies checked, an unresolved V gene covers under half of the shortfall, and the cause of the remainder is unknown. The DNA gave D and trimming, while V, J and clone size come from that table. In this sample the table shows roughly 2.4 million clones, around 95% of which occur a single time. The top ten clonotypes cover roughly 0.13% of the sample.

Healthy HIV-negative adults with no recently reported acute infections or vaccinations were included as donors. Every donor was a Caucasian adult living in Nashville, Tennessee, USA. CD4+ T cells were enriched by magnetic negative selection, after which naive cells were positively selected on CD45RA and the negative fraction was taken as the memory subset. Blood was collected by leukapheresis, and PBMCs were isolated by Ficoll-Histopaque density gradient centrifugation and then cryopreserved in liquid nitrogen vapor phase. Analytical flow cytometry was used to check the purity and quantity of each magnetically sorted T cell population. From each sorted fraction, genomic DNA was isolated and quantified by UV absorbance on a Nanodrop 2000c. To note about this clone: This receptor's antigen is unknown. Base qualities were left out, and no much larger clone turns up one base away. Within the sample, other DNA sequences also encode this same CDR3.

Recombination linked TRBV7-9 to TRBJ1-2, with TRBD1 perhaps the D gene, on 6 matching bases. This receptor was taken from a young man in good health. Sequenced: naive CD4+ T cells sorted from blood. The sample's cell subset or site, from its label and the paper: CD45RA+ positively selected. In nucleotide form, the sequence is TGTGCCAGCAGCTTAGCCGGGGGGCTTGGCTACACCTTC. It specifies CASSLAGGLGYTF.